These T cell receptor beta chains were read from a single sample in a study of blood T cell repertoires in COVID-19. The data were produced by immunoSEQ multiplex PCR, yet TCRdb's version contains in-frame clones alone and is incomplete. The sample includes about 210,000 clones, over 70% seen only once; the top ten take approximately 7.4%. Sequenced material: peripheral blood. The receptors were gathered from a woman aged 50 to 60 with acute or convalescent COVID-19. Both conserved end residues are part of each CDR3. A D gene is named only where the DNA matches it firmly. Clone size, where shown, is once, few, many, or a class for clones that have expanded.

d_call	cdr3_length	j_call	clone_size	v_call	cdr3_aa	cdr3_nt
TRBD1	14	TRBJ2-7	many	TRBV5-1	CASSFPDRVYEQYF	TGCGCCAGCAGCTTCCCTGACAGGGTCTACGAGCAGTACTTC
TRBD2	14	TRBJ2-3	.	TRBV3-1/TRBV3-2	CASSLRGLDDTQYF	TGTGCCAGCAGCCTGAGGGGACTAGATGATACGCAGTATTTT
.	15	TRBJ2-7	.	TRBV3-1/TRBV3-2	CASSSSGHPSYEQYF	TGTGCCAGCAGCTCTTCGGGACACCCGTCCTACGAGCAGTACTTC
TRBD1	15	TRBJ1-5	.	TRBV2	CASSQIGTGAQPQHF	TGTGCCAGCAGCCAGATTGGGACAGGGGCTCAGCCCCAGCATTTT
.	13	TRBJ1-2	.	TRBV7-9	CASSLGTIGGYTF	TGTGCCAGCAGCTTAGGGACTATCGGCGGCTACACCTTC
.	14	TRBJ2-1	.	TRBV30	CAWSVHGSGDEQFF	TGTGCCTGGAGTGTACACGGGTCCGGGGATGAGCAGTTCTTC
.	12	TRBJ2-2	.	TRBV28	CASSLVTGELFF	TGTGCCAGCAGTTTAGTAACCGGGGAGCTGTTTTTT
.	13	TRBJ1-3	.	TRBV2	CATRAASGNTIYF	TGTGCCACCCGAGCTGCTTCTGGAAACACCATATATTTT
TRBD2	18	TRBJ2-1	.	TRBV28	CASLKGLAGGSSYNEQFF	TGTGCCAGCCTCAAGGGCCTAGCGGGAGGGTCCTCCTACAATGAGCAGTTCTTC
TRBD1	12	TRBJ1-1	.	TRBV6-5	CASSYSQGSFVF	TGTGCCAGCAGTTATTCACAGGGGTCGTTCGTCTTT
.	16	TRBJ2-1	few	TRBV24-1	CATSDLYGRENNEQFF	TGTGCCACCAGTGATTTGTACGGGAGAGAGAATAATGAGCAGTTCTTC
TRBD1	15	TRBJ2-7	.	TRBV6-1	CASSESVRGLYEQYF	TGTGCCAGCAGTGAATCAGTCAGGGGGCTCTACGAGCAGTACTTC
.	10	TRBJ2-1	.	TRBV2	CASTGNEQFF	TGTGCCAGCACAGGTAATGAGCAGTTCTTC
.	13	TRBJ1-1	.	TRBV7-2	CASSFRQKPEAFF	TGTGCCAGCAGCTTCAGACAGAAGCCTGAAGCTTTCTTT
.	15	TRBJ2-7	.	TRBV12-5	CASGSLTANQDEQYF	TGTGCTAGTGGTTCGTTGACCGCGAATCAGGACGAGCAGTACTTC
TRBD2	15	TRBJ2-5	.	TRBV24-1	CATSDLAGGGETQYF	TGTGCCACCAGTGACCTAGCGGGAGGAGGGGAGACCCAGTACTTC
TRBD1	17	TRBJ2-7	.	TRBV18	CASSRQGAQIIPYEQYF	TGTGCCAGCTCACGTCAGGGGGCGCAGATTATCCCCTACGAGCAGTACTTC
TRBD2	13	TRBJ2-7	.	TRBV30	CAWRTSGTYEQYF	TGTGCCTGGAGAACTAGCGGGACCTACGAGCAGTACTTC
TRBD1	14	TRBJ2-7	.	TRBV9	CASSYRDRNYEQYF	TGTGCCAGCAGCTACCGGGACAGGAACTACGAGCAGTACTTC
.	16	TRBJ1-5	few	TRBV6-1	CASSDRAPFSNQPQHF	TGTGCCAGCAGTGACAGGGCCCCATTTAGCAATCAGCCCCAGCATTTT
.	15	TRBJ1-4	.	TRBV3-1/TRBV3-2	CASSQGAGANEKLFF	TGTGCCAGCAGCCAAGGCGCTGGAGCTAATGAAAAACTGTTTTTT
TRBD1	14	TRBJ2-7	.	TRBV5-3	CARSSGQVLYEQYF	TGTGCCAGAAGCTCCGGACAGGTACTATACGAGCAGTACTTC
TRBD2	17	TRBJ2-1	few	TRBV9	CASSVSGLAAPYNEQFF	TGTGCCAGCAGCGTATCGGGACTAGCGGCCCCCTACAATGAGCAGTTCTTC
TRBD1	16	TRBJ2-1	.	TRBV19	CASTKNRDSPYNEQFF	TGTGCCAGCACAAAAAACCGGGACAGTCCCTACAATGAGCAGTTCTTC
TRBD1	15	TRBJ2-1	.	TRBV5-1	CASSFRQGARGEQFF	TGCGCCAGCAGCTTCCGACAGGGGGCGCGAGGTGAGCAGTTCTTC
.	14	TRBJ1-4	.	TRBV5-1	CASSSGEVGEKLFF	TGCGCCAGCAGCTCGGGGGAAGTCGGGGAAAAACTGTTTTTT
TRBD1	17	TRBJ2-3	.	TRBV20-1	CSASDRTGPSATDTQYF	TGCAGTGCTAGTGATAGGACAGGGCCCTCGGCCACAGATACGCAGTATTTT
.	13	TRBJ2-1	.	TRBV9	CASSFGLYNEQFF	TGTGCCAGCAGCTTCGGACTGTACAATGAGCAGTTCTTC
.	16	TRBJ1-6	once	TRBV2	CASTLEGQNFNSPLHF	TGTGCCAGCACTCTAGAGGGCCAGAACTTTAATTCACCCCTCCACTTT
.	11	TRBJ2-1	once	TRBV20-1	CSASGGFIGFF	TGCAGTGCTAGTGGAGGATTTATTGGGTTCTTC
.	15	TRBJ2-3	.	TRBV18	CASSPSGPLTDTQYF	TGTGCCAGCTCACCATCAGGGCCTCTCACAGATACGCAGTATTTT
.	15	TRBJ2-7	.	TRBV18	CASSPPTAGALEQYF	TGTGCCAGCTCACCACCAACGGCAGGGGCCCTCGAGCAGTACTTC
.	13	TRBJ2-1	.	TRBV27	CASSFAAYNEQFF	TGTGCCAGCAGTTTCGCAGCCTACAATGAGCAGTTCTTC
TRBD1	13	TRBJ1-6	.	TRBV2	CAVTGGIRSPLHF	TGTGCCGTCACAGGGGGCATAAGATCACCCCTCCACTTT
.	18	TRBJ1-5	.	TRBV4-1	CASSQGQGWGDSNQPQHF	TGCGCCAGCAGCCAAGGCCAGGGGTGGGGTGATAGCAATCAGCCCCAGCATTTT
.	14	TRBJ1-2	few	TRBV24-1	CATSGPGLNYGYTF	TGTGCCACCAGTGGCCCGGGTCTTAACTATGGCTACACCTTC
.	12	TRBJ1-1	.	TRBV19	CASSQGRTEAFF	TGTGCCAGTAGTCAGGGAAGGACTGAAGCTTTCTTT
.	14	TRBJ2-3	.	TRBV1	CTLTSGRFGDTQYF	TGCACCCTGACTAGCGGGAGGTTCGGAGATACGCAGTATTTT
.	15	TRBJ1-2	.	TRBV19	CASSPLGSGGYGYTF	TGTGCCAGTAGTCCCCTGGGGAGTGGCGGCTATGGCTACACCTTC
.	14	TRBJ2-7	.	TRBV19	CASSDWASSYEQYF	TGTGCCAGCTCCGATTGGGCGAGCTCCTACGAGCAGTACTTC
TRBD2	16	TRBJ2-2	.	TRBV7-2	CASSLEGGSNTGELFF	TGTGCCAGCAGCTTAGAAGGCGGGAGTAACACCGGGGAGCTGTTTTTT
.	15	TRBJ1-1	.	TRBV11-1	CASRSKTGLGTEAFF	TGTGCCAGCAGGTCCAAAACAGGGTTGGGGACTGAAGCTTTCTTT
.	15	TRBJ1-6	.	TRBV7-8	CASSPAGGRHSPLHF	TGTGCCAGCAGCCCCGCGGGGGGCAGGCATTCACCCCTCCACTTT
.	16	TRBJ1-1	.	TRBV19	CASSISPQTDLVGAFF	TGTGCCAGTAGTATTAGCCCCCAGACAGACCTCGTTGGGGCTTTCTTT
TRBD2	14	TRBJ2-1	.	TRBV25-1	CASSGSSGRNEQFF	TGTGCCAGCAGTGGGTCTAGCGGGAGAAATGAGCAGTTCTTC
TRBD2	17	TRBJ2-1	once	TRBV29-1	CSVEGAGLSGAYNEQFF	TGCAGCGTTGAAGGCGCAGGTCTGAGCGGGGCCTACAATGAGCAGTTCTTC
.	18	TRBJ1-4	.	TRBV15	CATSTPGHGTATNEKLFF	TGTGCCACCAGCACACCGGGACACGGAACAGCAACTAATGAAAAACTGTTTTTT
TRBD2	16	TRBJ2-3	.	TRBV5-1	CASSRLAGVSTDTQYF	TGCGCCAGCAGTCGACTAGCGGGGGTTAGCACAGATACGCAGTATTTT
TRBD1	20	TRBJ2-3	once	TRBV14	CASSHPPGTGEETSTDTQYF	TGTGCCAGCAGCCATCCACCCGGGACAGGGGAAGAGACTAGCACAGATACGCAGTATTTT
.	17	TRBJ2-5	.	TRBV19	CASSIDPVAGPPVTQYF	TGTGCCAGTAGTATAGATCCAGTGGCGGGACCTCCCGTTACCCAGTACTTC
.	14	TRBJ2-7	few	TRBV5-6	CASSHPTSSYEQYF	TGTGCCAGCAGCCATCCAACAAGCTCCTACGAGCAGTACTTC
.	14	TRBJ2-3	.	TRBV2	CASSEDRRADTQYF	TGTGCCAGCAGTGAGGACAGGAGGGCAGATACGCAGTATTTT
TRBD2	15	TRBJ2-7	.	TRBV6-1	CASSERAGGSYEQYF	TGTGCCAGCAGTGAAAGAGCGGGAGGTAGCTACGAGCAGTACTTC
.	14	TRBJ2-3	.	TRBV5-4	CASSLEQPTDTQYF	TGTGCCAGCAGCTTGGAACAGCCGACAGATACGCAGTATTTT
.	11	TRBJ1-1	.	TRBV28	CASRTGLEAFF	TGTGCCAGCAGAACAGGGCTTGAAGCTTTCTTT
TRBD1	11	TRBJ1-2	.	TRBV29-1	CSARTGVGYTF	TGCAGCGCCCGGACAGGGGTCGGCTACACCTTC
TRBD2	16	TRBJ2-3	few	TRBV18	CASSPPGGRATDTQYF	TGTGCCAGCTCACCACCCGGCGGGAGGGCCACAGATACGCAGTATTTT